Below, 23 T cell receptor beta chains from the same sample are listed, as sequenced in a study of blood T cell repertoires in COVID-19. The method was immunoSEQ multiplex PCR; TCRdb's version includes in-frame clones alone and lacks a portion of them. The sample shows 140,000 to 150,000 clones, 80% of them seen only once. The sample comprised peripheral blood. The source is a man between 65 and 85 years old who had recovered from COVID-19.

The chain couples TRBV9 to TRBJ1-2; D remains unclear. CDR3 length: 14 residues. V shed 0 bases and J shed 7 bases, with 13 bases lying between them. Germline loops: CDR1 SGDLS, CDR2 YYNGEE. CDR3 sequence reads: CASSVGWQVGGYTF. The DNA for the CDR3 is TGTGCCAGCAGCGTAGGTTGGCAGGTGGGTGGCTACACCTTC.

The CDR3 nucleotides are TGCGCCAGCAGCTCCGGGACACTTAGGGGCAATGAGCAGTTCTTC. Translated: CASSSGTLRGNEQFF. The V call is TRBV5-1, the J call TRBJ2-1; possibly TRBD1 for D (6 bases). V lost 3 bases to trimming and J lost 6 bases, with 16 bases between them. Per the germline V gene, CDR1 is SGHRS and CDR2 is YFSETQ. The CDR3 is made up of 15 amino acids.

The chain combines TRBV10-3 with TRBJ2-2; D might be TRBD2 (5 bases). Per the germline V gene, CDR1 is ENHRY and CDR2 is SYGVKD. The CDR3 extends over 15 amino acids. V dropped 3 bases and J dropped 4 bases, with 12 bases sitting between them. The CDR3 protein is CAISEQPRGTGELFF. In DNA form, the CDR3 reads TGTGCCATCAGTGAACAGCCCCGGGGCACCGGGGAGCTGTTTTTT.

V and J are TRBV2 and TRBJ2-3, with no clear D. The CDR3 runs to 17 residues. With 2 bases removed from V and 0 bases from J, the gap between germline ends came to 15 bases. The germline CDR1 and CDR2 sequences are SNHLY and FYNNEI. DNA for the CDR3: TGTGCCAGCAGTGAAATGTCCAGCGCCTACAGCACAGATACGCAGTATTTT. Translated: CASSEMSSAYSTDTQYF.

The chain links TRBV6-5 to TRBJ2-7, with 10 nucleotides matching TRBD1. The CDR3 has 13 amino acids. J was trimmed by 7 bases and V by 6 bases; bases with no gene match: 6. Germline V CDR1 and CDR2: MNHEY, SVGAGI. The CDR3 bases are TGTGCCAGCAGGGAGACAGGGGGCGATGAGCAGTACTTC. Its protein product is CASRETGGDEQYF.

J is TRBJ2-1 and V is TRBV5-1; 9 positions match TRBD2. Per germline, CDR1 SGHRS and CDR2 YFSETQ. V lost 4 bases and J lost 6; bases outside the gene matches: 14. This CDR3 is 17 amino acids long. The CDR3 is CASSRRGRASGTNEQFF. In DNA, the CDR3 is TGCGCCAGCAGCCGGAGGGGGCGGGCTAGCGGGACCAATGAGCAGTTCTTC.

V is TRBV27 and J is TRBJ1-1; no clear D. The V gene lost 5 bases and the J gene lost 1 base, with 11 bases spanning the gap. This CDR3 is built from 14 residues. In germline, CDR1 is MNHEY, CDR2 SMNVEV (reference sequence). The DNA for the CDR3 is TGTGCCAGCAGTCCATACGGTTCGAACACTGAAGCTTTCTTT. It is translated as CASSPYGSNTEAFF.

The chain couples TRBV4-1 to TRBJ2-1, with D tentatively TRBD1 (7 bases). The CDR3 extends over 11 amino acids. Germline values: CDR1 MGHRA, CDR2 YSYEKL. V was trimmed by 3 bases and J by 15 bases, leaving 12 bases between them. CDR3 nucleotide sequence: TGCGCCAGCAGCCAGGCAGGGGGGCGGTTCTTC. This codes for CASSQAGGRFF.

The rearrangement joins TRBV5-5 to TRBJ2-4, with D possibly matching TRBD1 (5 bases). The CDR3 runs 13 residues. V lost 7 bases and J lost 8, with 16 bases in between. Germline V CDR1 and CDR2: SGHKS, YYEKEE (reference sequence). The CDR3 protein is CASHKGPRDIQYF. CDR3 bases: TGTGCCAGCCACAAGGGGCCAAGGGACATTCAGTACTTC.

In this sample, this clone turned up a few times. The chain recombines TRBV12-3 or TRBV12-4 with TRBJ1-5, with unresolved D. This CDR3 is built from 12 residues. The germline V and J ends were trimmed by 3 bases and 4 bases, with 4 bases remaining between them. This CDR3 is CASSFMNQPQHF. The CDR3 DNA is TGTGCCAGCAGTTTCATGAATCAGCCCCAGCATTTT.

The chain uses TRBV5-1 and TRBJ2-7, with 10 bases aligning to TRBD1. This CDR3 is built from 16 residues. Germline V gives CDR1 SGHRS, CDR2 YFSETQ. J was trimmed by 3 bases and V by 4 bases; bases with no gene match: 10. CDR3 sequence reads: CASSTLPGQGIYEQYF. The CDR3 coding sequence is TGCGCCAGCAGCACGCTACCGGGACAGGGGATCTACGAGCAGTACTTC.

In nucleotides, the CDR3 is TGTGCCAGCAGCGTACAGAATCGTTGGAATGAGCAGTTCTTC. This codes for CASSVQNRWNEQFF. This chain joins TRBV9 and TRBJ2-1, with D hard to call. V shed 1 base and J shed 7 bases, with 12 bases lying between them. There are 14 residues in the CDR3. The germline V gene encodes CDR1 SGDLS and CDR2 YYNGEE. Complete variable domain (other parts from reference TRBV9 and TRBJ2-1): DSGVTQTPKHLITATGQRVTLRCSPRSGDLSVYWYQQSLDQGLQFLIQYYNGEERAKGNILERFSAQQFPDLHSELNLSSLELGDSALYFCASSVQNRWNEQFFGPGTRLTVL.

V is TRBV9 and J is TRBJ2-3, with TRBD1 identical over 9 bases. This CDR3 has 15 amino acids. Germline loops: CDR1 SGDLS, CDR2 YYNGEE. Germline trimming cut 0 bases from V and 6 bases from J; bases unmatched to any gene: 5. This CDR3 reads CASSVGGQGRDTQYF. The DNA of the CDR3 is TGTGCCAGCAGCGTAGGGGGACAGGGAAGGGATACGCAGTATTTT.

The chain carries TRBV6-2 or TRBV6-3 and TRBJ2-7, with 7 bases matching TRBD2. This CDR3 spans 18 amino acids. The V segment lost 0 bases and the J segment 3 bases; nucleotides outside the gene matches: 14. CDR1 is MNHEY, CDR2 SVGEGT, per germline. CDR3 nucleotides: TGTGCCAGCAGTTACTCGATTGAATCCCGCGGGAGCCTCTACGAGCAGTACTTC. Amino acids: CASSYSIESRGSLYEQYF.

The chain combines TRBV16 with TRBJ1-2, with 7 bases fitting TRBD1. CDR1 KGHSY and CDR2 FQNENV come from the germline V gene. The CDR3 runs to 13 residues. V lost 4 bases and J lost 8; bases outside the gene matches: 7. The CDR3 loop reads CASSLGQVTGYTF. The CDR3 region has the DNA TGTGCCAGCAGCCTCGGACAGGTTACAGGCTACACCTTC.

The CDR3 DNA reads as TGTGCCAGCAGTCGCGGGACAGGGGAAGAGACCCAGTACTTC. Protein: CASSRGTGEETQYF. The J gene is TRBJ2-5, the V gene TRBV2, with 10 bases aligning to TRBD1. CDR1 and CDR2 from the germline V gene are SNHLY and FYNNEI. The ends lost 5 bases at V and 3 bases at J; junction bases unmatched: 3. The CDR3 totals 14 residues.

The V and J genes are TRBV15 and TRBJ1-2, with 9 bases identical to TRBD1. Germline V CDR1 and CDR2: LNHNV, YYDKDF (reference sequence). The V segment lost 2 bases and the J segment 6 bases; nucleotides outside the gene matches: 4. This CDR3 comprises 14 residues. The CDR3 sequence: CATSRRQGEHGYTF. In nucleotides, the CDR3 is TGTGCCACCAGCAGAAGACAGGGGGAACATGGCTACACCTTC.

V usage is TRBV5-4 and J usage is TRBJ2-5; no definite D call. This CDR3 spans 10 amino acids. Trimming took off 4 bases at V and 13 bases at J, with 11 bases between the two ends. The germline gives CDR1 SGHNT, CDR2 YYREEE (reference sequence). The CDR3 protein is CASSVRTPYF. As DNA, the CDR3 is TGTGCCAGCAGCGTACGCACACCGTACTTC. Together with reference TRBV5-4 and TRBJ2-5, the CDR3 gives the full variable domain: ETGVTQSPTHLIKTRGQQVTLRCSSQSGHNTVSWYQQALGQGPQFIFQYYREEENGRGNFPPRFSGLQFPNYSSELNVNALELDDSALYLCASSVRTPYFGPGTRLLVL.

The gene calls are TRBV10-3 and TRBJ2-5; 7 nucleotides match TRBD1. The CDR3 runs 14 residues. Trimming removed 4 bases from V and 4 bases from J; junction bases left unmatched: 6. The germline V gene has CDR1 ENHRY and CDR2 SYGVKD. The CDR3 DNA reads as TGTGCCATCAGTGGCCCCGGGACAGTAGAGACCCAGTACTTC. It encodes CAISGPGTVETQYF.

The genes are TRBV9 and TRBJ2-1; TRBD2 aligns across 8 bases. There are 15 residues in the CDR3. Trimming at V came to 3 bases and at J to 0 bases, leaving 2 bases not matched to a gene. Germline-derived CDR1 and CDR2 are SGDLS and YYNGEE. In nucleotides, the CDR3 is TGTGCCAGCAGCGGTAGCGGGAACTCCTACAATGAGCAGTTCTTC. Translating it yields CASSGSGNSYNEQFF.

V is TRBV7-9 and J is TRBJ2-6; D unresolved. CDR3 length: 14 residues. The germline V and J ends were trimmed by 4 bases and 4 bases, with 8 bases remaining between them. Germline lookup yields CDR1 SEHNR and CDR2 FQNEAQ (reference sequence). The CDR3 coding sequence is TGTGCCAGCAGCTCCGGTTCCGGGGCCAACGTCCTGACTTTC. Translation gives CASSSGSGANVLTF.

The CDR3 loop reads CASSEGSLRDEQFF. The CDR3 coding sequence is TGCGCCAGCAGTGAAGGGTCCCTGAGGGATGAGCAGTTCTTC. V gene TRBV10-1 combines with J gene TRBJ2-1, with D perhaps matching TRBD2 (5 bases). This CDR3 comprises 14 residues. V was pared by 3 bases and J by 8 bases, with 14 bases between. Germline V CDR1 and CDR2: WNHNN, SYGVQD (reference sequence).

The rearrangement links TRBV18 to TRBJ2-3; TRBD2 agrees at 15 bases. The germline V gene has CDR1 KGHSH and CDR2 LQKENI. V was pared by 3 bases and J by 2 bases, with 6 bases of the junction left unmatched. The CDR3 extends over 18 amino acids. The CDR3 bases are TGTGCCAGCTCACCCCCGGGACTAGCGGGAGGACTCACAGATACGCAGTATTTT. Its translation: CASSPPGLAGGLTDTQYF.